The TCR beta chain described here comes from a study of cytomegalovirus exposure and HLA in healthy donors. Whole-study results and caveats: Reported findings show TCR beta sequences accurately forecast HLA-A and HLA-B alleles in most subjects. Later analysis suggested links between common viral pathogens and several top significant clusters.

In the case of this clone: The antigen remains unidentified.

Use of 60 Vbeta and 13 Jbeta primers characterized the PCR. TCRdb's table, derived via immunoSEQ multiplex PCR, lists solely in-frame clones and lacks some. The profile shows around 130,000 clones, approximately 74% of them singletons. The CDR3 totals 16 residues. Unmatched junction bases numbered 11, after V lost 3 bases and J lost 5 bases. Germline CDR1 and CDR2: LNHDA and SQIVND (reference sequence). The receptor comes from a man in his forties in good health and CMV-seropositive. Material: PBMCs. The V call is TRBV19, the J call TRBJ2-7; 9 nucleotides line up with TRBD2. CDR3 bases: TGTGCCAGTAGTATGGAGTTTGGACTAGCGCGCGACGAGCAGTACTTC. Its protein product is CASSMEFGLARDEQYF.